The next 26 T cell receptor beta chains were all read from a single sample in a study of shared clonotypes between healthy human individuals. Clones were sequenced by immunoSEQ multiplex PCR, and TCRdb holds only the in-frame ones, with some missing. The repertoire consists of around 510,000 clones, with roughly four fifths occurring once and the leading ten covering 12%. Material: PBMCs. The source is a woman in her forties in good health. Some clones in this sample may be carry-over from other donors' samples.

On this clone: Other DNA sequences in this sample translate to the same CDR3. CDR3 in DNA: TGTGCCAGCAGCTCTACAGGGGGGCAAGAGACCCAGTACTTC. It translates to CASSSTGGQETQYF. The chain recombines TRBV7-3 with TRBJ2-5; 8 bases agree with TRBD1. The germline V gene encodes CDR1 SGHTA and CDR2 FQGTGA. V dropped 4 bases and J dropped 2; count of bases not matched to a gene: 3. The CDR3 runs to 14 residues.

This chain connects TRBV28 to TRBJ2-7; 12 bases line up with TRBD2. Trimming cost V 5 bases and J 3 bases; bases outside gene matches: 11. Germline V gene lookup returns CDR1 MDHEN and CDR2 SYDVKM. The CDR3 spans 17 residues. CDR3 protein: CASSRPPGLAGIYEQYF. CDR3 DNA sequence: TGTGCCAGCAGTAGACCCCCGGGACTAGCGGGTATCTACGAGCAGTACTTC.

V usage is TRBV15 and J usage is TRBJ1-4, with TRBD1 matching over 11 bases. CDR3 length: 14 residues. Germline V gene lookup returns CDR1 LNHNV and CDR2 YYDKDF (reference sequence). V was clipped by 4 bases and J by 7 bases; unmatched bases: 2. The CDR3 sequence: CATSTGTGGEKLFF. The CDR3 DNA follows: TGTGCCACCAGCACCGGGACAGGGGGTGAAAAACTGTTTTTT.

This clone was observed many times. The chain links TRBV5-1 to TRBJ2-5; 14 bases align to TRBD2. Losses at the gene ends were 3 bases for V and 2 bases for J; bases not matched to a gene: 3. The CDR3 runs 16 residues. CDR1 is SGHRS and CDR2 is YFSETQ in the germline V gene. CDR3 residues: CASSSGLAGGQETQYF. Written as DNA, the CDR3 is TGCGCCAGCAGCTCTGGACTAGCGGGAGGACAAGAGACCCAGTACTTC.

This clone appeared once. The rearrangement uses TRBV7-9 and TRBJ2-7, with D perhaps TRBD2 (5 bases). Trimming cost V 1 base and J 2 bases, with 12 bases left between them. The CDR3 length is 15 residues. Per the germline V gene, CDR1 is SEHNR and CDR2 is FQNEAQ (reference sequence). In DNA, the CDR3 is TGTGCCAGCAGCTTAGGGCTGGGAGCCACCTACGAGCAGTACTTC. Its translation is CASSLGLGATYEQYF.

Notes on this clone: Distinct nucleotide sequences in the sample also encode this CDR3. This chain joins TRBV19 and TRBJ2-3, with 7 nucleotides matching TRBD2. The CDR3 has 14 amino acids. The trim removed 4 bases at V and 1 base at J, leaving 2 bases unmatched. CDR1 and CDR2 (germline): LNHDA, SQIVND (reference sequence). The CDR3 nucleotides are TGTGCCAGTAGTAGCGGGAGCGGCACAGATACGCAGTATTTT. The encoded protein is CASSSGSGTDTQYF.

This clone was found a few times. The chain carries TRBV10-3 and TRBJ2-7; 11 nucleotides agree with TRBD2. Trimming cost V 6 bases and J 4 bases; bases outside gene matches: 5. The CDR3 covers 14 residues. Germline lookup yields CDR1 ENHRY and CDR2 SYGVKD. As DNA, the CDR3 is TGTGCCATCAGGGCCACTAGCGGGAGTTACGAGCAGTACTTC. Translating it yields CAIRATSGSYEQYF.

The gene calls are TRBV7-9 and TRBJ2-7; 8 nucleotides agree with TRBD1. V was clipped by 5 bases and J by 2 bases; unmatched bases: 8. Germline-derived CDR1 and CDR2 are SEHNR and FQNEAQ (reference sequence). The CDR3 covers 15 residues. This chain's CDR3 is CASSPDGQGTYEQYF. The CDR3 DNA is TGTGCCAGCAGCCCTGATGGACAGGGAACCTACGAGCAGTACTTC. The variable domain in full, with the rest retrieved from reference TRBV7-9 and TRBJ2-7, is DTGVSQNPRHKITKRGQNVTFRCDPISEHNRLYWYRQTLGQGPEFLTYFQNEAQLEKSRLLSDRFSAERPKGSFSTLEIQRTEQGDSAMYLCASSPDGQGTYEQYFGPGTRLTVT.

The chain has TRBV19 and TRBJ2-3, with 11 bases lining up with TRBD2. With V trimmed by 6 bases and J by 2 bases, 19 bases remained unmatched. Germline values: CDR1 LNHDA, CDR2 SQIVND (reference sequence). This CDR3 has 20 amino acids. CDR3 nucleotides: TGTGCCAGTAGCCGGTTTCTTGGGCTAGCGGGAGGAACTAACACAGATACGCAGTATTTT. This codes for CASSRFLGLAGGTNTDTQYF.

The CDR3 region is CASRRSWEGTGELFF. The CDR3 region has the DNA TGTGCCAGCAGAAGGAGCTGGGAGGGGACCGGGGAGCTGTTTTTT. This sequence joins TRBV11-2 and TRBJ2-2, with 7 bases identical to TRBD2. The ends lost 6 bases at V and 5 bases at J; junction bases unmatched: 9. This CDR3 spans 15 amino acids. Germline loops: CDR1 SGHAT, CDR2 FQNNGV.

The rearrangement uses TRBV2 and TRBJ2-3, with D unresolved. Germline V gene lookup returns CDR1 SNHLY and CDR2 FYNNEI. The CDR3 spans 14 residues. Trimming pared 5 bases from V and 1 base from J, leaving 10 bases between. The CDR3 protein is CASSPHTGTDTQYF. The CDR3 coding sequence is TGTGCCAGCAGTCCTCACACGGGCACAGATACGCAGTATTTT.

The rearrangement links TRBV7-2 to TRBJ2-1; 10 bases line up with TRBD2. This CDR3 contains 15 residues. V was clipped by 1 base and J by 8 bases; unmatched bases: 5. Germline lookup yields CDR1 SGHTA and CDR2 FQGNSA. This chain's CDR3 is CASSLVASGSDEQFF. The CDR3 region has the DNA TGTGCCAGCAGCTTAGTTGCTAGCGGGAGCGATGAGCAGTTCTTC.

V usage is TRBV11-3 and J usage is TRBJ2-1, with D perhaps TRBD1 or TRBD2 (5 bases each). Trimming removed 0 bases from V and 5 bases from J, with 11 bases in between. Germline-derived CDR1 and CDR2 are SGHNT and YENEEA. The length of the CDR3 is 15 residues. CDR3 nucleotide sequence: TGTGCCAGCAGCTTAGATCAGGGAGCCGACAATGAGCAGTTCTTC. It translates to CASSLDQGADNEQFF.

The rearrangement joins TRBV20-1 to TRBJ1-1, with D perhaps matching TRBD1 (5 bases). CDR3 length: 10 amino acids. Trimming took off 5 bases at V and 10 bases at J, with 11 bases between the two ends. Germline V CDR1 and CDR2: DFQATT, SNEGSKA (reference sequence). The CDR3 DNA reads as TGCAGTGCTGCCCAGGGTGTAGCTTTCTTT. It is translated as CSAAQGVAFF.

This clone has more than one count but fewer than ten. This chain connects TRBV5-6 to TRBJ1-1; D uncertain. CDR1 SGHDT and CDR2 YYEEEE come from the germline V gene. This CDR3 comprises 13 residues. Trimming shortened V by 4 bases and J by 2 bases, and 9 bases separated the two germline ends. DNA of the CDR3: TGTGCCAGCAGCGACGGTCCCAACACTGAAGCTTTCTTT. Residues: CASSDGPNTEAFF.

The V and J genes are TRBV6-1 and TRBJ2-1; D may be TRBD1 (6 bases). Germline CDR1 is MNHNS and CDR2 is SASEGT. This CDR3 comprises 13 residues. Trimming cost V 6 bases and J 5 bases, with 11 bases left between them. The CDR3: CASSFYRDNEQFF. In DNA form, the CDR3 reads TGTGCCAGCAGCTTTTACAGGGACAATGAGCAGTTCTTC.

The chain joins TRBV7-8 to TRBJ2-5; tentatively, D is TRBD1 (5 bases). The CDR3 extends over 15 amino acids. V shed 5 bases and J shed 5 bases, with 18 bases lying between them. The V gene's germline CDR1 is SGHVS and CDR2 FQNEAQ. The CDR3 spells CASSPQQGRGETQYF. The DNA for the CDR3 is TGTGCCAGCAGCCCCCAGCAGGGAAGGGGCGAGACCCAGTACTTC.

The V call is TRBV11-2, the J call TRBJ2-1; 7 bases fit TRBD1. CDR1 and CDR2 (germline): SGHAT, FQNNGV. The CDR3 is 14 amino acids. The ends lost 5 bases at V and 6 bases at J; junction bases unmatched: 7. The CDR3 region is CASSTRQGSNEQFF. The CDR3 region has the DNA TGTGCCAGCAGCACCCGACAGGGTTCCAATGAGCAGTTCTTC.

The rearrangement uses TRBV18 and TRBJ2-7; tentatively, D is TRBD1 or TRBD2 (5 bases each). CDR1 and CDR2 from the germline V gene are KGHSH and LQKENI. Trimming removed 5 bases at V and 0 bases at J, with 14 bases between. The CDR3 consists of 15 residues. The CDR3 DNA follows: TGTGCCAGCTCATTAACCGGGACGGACTCCTACGAGCAGTACTTC. Protein: CASSLTGTDSYEQYF.

This clone has only one observation. The same CDR3 is also encoded by other DNA sequences in this sample. The J gene is TRBJ2-5, the V gene TRBV7-9, with TRBD2 matching over 8 bases. CDR1 and CDR2 (germline): SEHNR, FQNEAQ (reference sequence). The CDR3 has 13 amino acids. Losses at the gene ends were 5 bases for V and 5 bases for J; bases not matched to a gene: 4. CDR3 protein: CASSPRGGETQYF. The CDR3 nucleotides are TGTGCCAGCAGCCCCCGCGGGGGGGAGACCCAGTACTTC.

The V gene is TRBV4-3, the J gene TRBJ1-2; 7 bases are a match to TRBD1. With V trimmed by 1 base and J by 7 bases, 9 bases remained unmatched. The CDR3 contains 15 residues. The germline V gene has CDR1 LGHNA and CDR2 YSLEER. CDR3 residues: CASSQGQGEIAGYTF. CDR3 sequence (DNA): TGCGCCAGCAGCCAAGGGCAGGGGGAGATCGCTGGCTACACCTTC.

The CDR3 nucleotides read TGCGCCAGCAGCTCCGGGACTAGCGGGAGCACAGATACGCAGTATTTT. Its protein is CASSSGTSGSTDTQYF. The chain couples TRBV5-1 to TRBJ2-3; 12 positions match TRBD2. Trimming removed 3 bases from V and 0 bases from J; junction bases left unmatched: 2. The CDR3 sequence is 16 residues long. Germline values: CDR1 SGHRS, CDR2 YFSETQ.

This rearrangement joins TRBV28 to TRBJ2-1; D unresolved. Germline V gene sequence: CDR1 MDHEN, CDR2 SYDVKM. The CDR3 is 13 residues long. V was trimmed by 6 bases and J by 1 base, leaving 7 bases between them. The CDR3 is CASRLGSYNEQFF. CDR3 DNA sequence: TGTGCCAGCAGGCTGGGATCCTACAATGAGCAGTTCTTC. Combining the CDR3 with reference TRBV28 and TRBJ2-1 gives the whole variable domain DVKVTQSSRYLVKRTGEKVFLECVQDMDHENMFWYRQDPGLGLRLIYFSYDVKMKEKGDIPEGYSVSREKKERFSLILESASTNQTSMYLCASRLGSYNEQFFGPGTRLTVL.

This chain joins TRBV7-8 and TRBJ2-7; TRBD2 aligns across 13 bases. CDR1 is SGHVS, CDR2 FQNEAQ, per germline. The length of the CDR3 is 16 residues. V gave up 5 bases and J gave up 2 bases; unmatched junction bases: 6. The chain's CDR3 is CASSHGTSGDPYEQYF. CDR3 bases: TGTGCCAGCAGCCATGGGACTAGCGGGGACCCCTACGAGCAGTACTTC.

Here the CDR3 DNA reads TGTGCCAGCAGCTTAGCGGAGGGTCGGGTCTATGAGCAGTTCTTC. Encoded protein: CASSLAEGRVYEQFF. The rearrangement uses TRBV7-6 and TRBJ2-1, with D maybe TRBD2 (6 bases). The V gene lost 0 bases and the J gene lost 8 bases, with 14 bases spanning the gap. Germline loops: CDR1 SGHVS, CDR2 FNYEAQ. The CDR3 runs to 15 residues.

The chain recombines TRBV28 with TRBJ2-4, with 8 bases identical to TRBD2. V was pared by 2 bases and J by 10 bases, with 10 bases of the junction left unmatched. The germline CDR1 and CDR2 sequences are MDHEN and SYDVKM. The CDR3 sequence is 15 residues long. DNA for the CDR3: TGTGCCAGCAGTTTAAGTCCGGGAGGGCCAACTATTCAGTACTTC. Protein: CASSLSPGGPTIQYF.